The 4 T cell receptor beta chains below were found in one sample sequenced in a study of spatial heterogeneity in lung cancer. TCRdb reprocessed the 5' RACE reads via MiXCR and lists one record per CDR3 protein. This sample yields about 23,000 distinct CDR3 sequences, of which about 3% are seen a single time; about 28% belongs to the top ten. Time point of the sample: sample taken at primary tumor resection. Unsorted samples of tumor, nontumor lung or frozen PBMC had their whole RNA sequenced. Sequencing was performed on PBMCs, taken at surgery. These receptors were taken from a female donor with early-stage non-small cell lung cancer.

This clonotype appeared many times. The J gene is TRBJ1-2, the V gene TRBV10-3; D is possibly TRBD1 (5 bases). Trimming removed 5 bases from V and 4 bases from J, with 14 bases in between. Germline CDR1 is ENHRY and CDR2 is SYGVKD. The CDR3 is 14 residues long. CDR3 residues: CAISPDTLFYGYTF. The CDR3, as DNA: TGTGCCATCAGTCCGGACACCCTTTTCTATGGCTACACCTTC.

Concerning this clonotype itself: With a much larger clone just one base away, this may be a read error. The CDR3 carries no conserved terminal phenylalanine or tryptophan, so it likely arises from a read error. This chain uses TRBV6-1 with TRBJ2-7; D may be TRBD1 (5 bases). CDR3 length: 13 amino acids. V was cut by 1 base and J by 2 bases, with 6 bases left in between. Looked up from germline, CDR1 is MNHNS and CDR2 is SASEGT. Here the CDR3 DNA reads TGTGCCAGCAGTGAAGGCAGGGCCTACGAGCAGTACCTC. It specifies CASSEGRAYEQYL.

J is TRBJ2-3 and V is TRBV6-5; 7 bases align to TRBD2. Germline V gene data show CDR1 as MNHEY and CDR2 as SVGAGI. The CDR3 loop spans 17 amino acids. J was trimmed by 4 bases and V by 1 base; bases with no gene match: 11. This CDR3 reads CASSYWALGGSADTQYF. CDR3 nucleotide sequence: TGTGCCAGCAGTTACTGGGCTCTTGGCGGGAGCGCAGATACGCAGTATTTT.

This clonotype has a count of ten or more. This sequence joins TRBV5-1 and TRBJ2-5; 7 bases are shared with TRBD1. Per germline, CDR1 SGHRS and CDR2 YFSETQ. J was trimmed by 2 bases and V by 4 bases; bases with no gene match: 5. There are 14 residues in the CDR3. Here the CDR3 DNA reads TGCGCCAGCAGCCACGGACAGGTTCAAGAGACCCAGTACTTC. It codes for CASSHGQVQETQYF.